The 14 T cell receptor beta chains presented below share a single source sample, sequenced in a study of blood T cell repertoires in COVID-19. The repertoire was sequenced with immunoSEQ multiplex PCR; TCRdb's copy has only in-frame clones and lacks some. The table records 200,000 or so clones, roughly four fifths of them present only once. The sequenced sample was peripheral blood. Source of these receptors: a man younger than 45 with active or convalescent COVID-19.

This clone was seen a single time. V gene TRBV4-1 combines with J gene TRBJ1-5; unclear D gene. This CDR3 is 16 amino acids long. Trimming left V 0 bases short and J 2 bases short, with 11 bases between. Germline values: CDR1 MGHRA, CDR2 YSYEKL. Here the CDR3 reads CASSQDAGIGNQPQHF. The DNA of the CDR3 is TGCGCCAGCAGCCAAGATGCGGGTATAGGCAATCAGCCCCAGCATTTT.

This clone came up a few times. CDR3 nucleotides: TGCAGCGCCGATCCGACGGACAGGGCTCAGGGCTACACCTTC. Its protein is CSADPTDRAQGYTF. The chain is built from TRBV29-1 and TRBJ1-2; 8 nucleotides align to TRBD1. With 7 bases clipped from V and 8 bases from J, the junction kept 15 bases outside the gene matches. CDR1 is SQVTM and CDR2 is ANQGSEA in the germline V gene. CDR3 length: 14 amino acids. The variable domain in full, with the rest retrieved from reference TRBV29-1 and TRBJ1-2, is SAVISQKPSRDICQRGTSLTIQCQVDSQVTMMFWYRQQPGQSLTLIATANQGSEATYESGFVIDKFPISRPNLTFSTLTVSNMSPEDSSIYLCSADPTDRAQGYTFGSGTRLTVV.

J is TRBJ2-2 and V is TRBV19; no firm D call. The V gene lost 7 bases and the J gene lost 5 bases, with 11 bases spanning the gap. Germline assignment: CDR1 LNHDA and CDR2 SQIVND (reference sequence). CDR3 size: 13 residues. The CDR3 here is CASTSTVTGELFF. The CDR3 bases are TGTGCCAGTACCTCAACAGTAACCGGGGAGCTGTTTTTT. Complete variable domain (other parts from reference TRBV19 and TRBJ2-2): DGGITQSPKYLFRKEGQNVTLSCEQNLNHDAMYWYRQDPGQGLRLIYYSQIVNDFQKGDIAEGYSVSREKKESFPLTVTSAQKNPTAFYLCASTSTVTGELFFGEGSRLTVL.

The chain recombines TRBV27 with TRBJ1-4; D not certain. V lost 2 bases to trimming and J lost 7 bases, with 14 bases between them. CDR1 is MNHEY and CDR2 is SMNVEV in the germline V gene (reference sequence). The CDR3 length is 15 residues. The CDR3 DNA is TGTGCCAGCAGTTTAACGAGAGGTCCGGGTGAAAAACTGTTTTTT. It yields the protein CASSLTRGPGEKLFF.

This chain uses TRBV6-6 with TRBJ1-1, with TRBD1 identical over 7 bases. The V segment lost 5 bases and the J segment 8 bases; nucleotides outside the gene matches: 5. The CDR3 length is 12 residues. Germline V lookup: CDR1 MNHNY, CDR2 SVGAGI (reference sequence). The CDR3 coding sequence is TGTGCCAGCAGTGCCGACAGGGTGGAAGCTTTCTTT. It translates to CASSADRVEAFF.

The chain uses TRBV19 and TRBJ2-1, with 11 bases identical to TRBD2. J lost 7 bases, V lost 7 bases, and 9 bases had no gene match. This CDR3 contains 15 residues. Germline V gene lookup returns CDR1 LNHDA and CDR2 SQIVND (reference sequence). The CDR3 protein is CASTGASGRLNEQFF. CDR3 DNA: TGTGCCAGTACCGGGGCTAGCGGGAGGCTGAATGAGCAGTTCTTC.

This chain connects TRBV7-9 to TRBJ1-1; 7 bases align to TRBD1. V was pared by 2 bases and J by 0 bases, with 3 bases of the junction left unmatched. Per the germline V gene, CDR1 is SEHNR and CDR2 is FQNEAQ (reference sequence). The CDR3 covers 15 residues. The CDR3 bases are TGTGCCAGCAGCTTACCGGGACAGATGAACACTGAAGCTTTCTTT. As protein: CASSLPGQMNTEAFF.

V gene TRBV5-8 combines with J gene TRBJ2-7; TRBD2 matches at 11 bases. The CDR3 length is 15 residues. Losses at the gene ends were 1 base for V and 7 bases for J; bases not matched to a gene: 7. Germline V gives CDR1 SGHTS, CDR2 YDEGEE. CDR3 loop: CASSLKLAGVREQYF. The CDR3 bases are TGTGCCAGCAGCTTGAAACTAGCGGGAGTGAGGGAGCAGTACTTC.

V gene TRBV30 combines with J gene TRBJ1-5; possibly TRBD1 for D (6 bases). In germline, CDR1 is GTSNPN, CDR2 SVGIG (reference sequence). The CDR3 is 16 amino acids. V lost 0 bases to trimming and J lost 1 base, with 13 bases between them. Written as DNA, the CDR3 is TGTGCCTGGAGTGTCGGGGGGGGGCCAAGCAATCAGCCCCAGCATTTT. Translation: CAWSVGGGPSNQPQHF.

The chain employs TRBV30 and TRBJ1-1; D gene uncertain. The CDR3 sequence is 13 residues long. CDR1 is GTSNPN and CDR2 is SVGIG in the germline V gene (reference sequence). Trimming shortened V by 0 bases and J by 2 bases, and 7 bases separated the two germline ends. CDR3 protein: CAWSVGSNTEAFF. CDR3 nucleotide sequence: TGTGCCTGGAGTGTGGGCAGCAACACTGAAGCTTTCTTT.

The chain employs TRBV11-3 and TRBJ1-1; perhaps TRBD1 as D (6 bases). V lost 2 bases and J lost 0, with 7 bases in between. Germline loops: CDR1 SGHNT, CDR2 YENEEA. The CDR3 is 14 amino acids. CDR3 protein: CASSLQGLNTEAFF. The CDR3, as DNA: TGTGCCAGCAGCTTACAGGGGCTGAACACTGAAGCTTTCTTT.

The genes are TRBV6-5 and TRBJ1-6; tentative D call: TRBD1 (5 bases). The CDR3 has 14 amino acids. Trimming took off 5 bases at V and 6 bases at J, with 11 bases between the two ends. Germline values: CDR1 MNHEY, CDR2 SVGAGI. CDR3 in DNA: TGTGCCAGCAGTAATCGACAGATTAATTCACCCCTCCACTTT. It encodes CASSNRQINSPLHF.

This chain connects TRBV7-9 to TRBJ1-4, with D possibly being TRBD1 (6 bases). V shed 3 bases and J shed 3 bases, with 11 bases lying between them. Germline CDR1 and CDR2: SEHNR and FQNEAQ (reference sequence). The CDR3 consists of 15 residues. CDR3 in DNA: TGTGCCAGCAGCTTCAGGGAGGGGGCTAATGAAAAACTGTTTTTT. Its translation is CASSFREGANEKLFF.

The chain carries TRBV11-3 and TRBJ1-3; 9 nucleotides line up with TRBD1. CDR3 length: 15 residues. In germline, CDR1 is SGHNT, CDR2 YENEEA. V lost 5 bases and J lost 4; bases outside the gene matches: 6. CDR3 protein: CASSATGGRGNTIYF. The CDR3 region has the DNA TGTGCCAGCAGCGCAACAGGGGGCCGAGGAAACACCATATATTTT.